The present TCR beta chain was sequenced within a study of T cells in Graves' hyperthyroidism and ophthalmopathy. In the study overall: Specimen type is peripheral blood, collected at initial diagnosis prior to any treatment. Regarding the study as a whole: Researchers found most expanded thyroid clonotypes above 0.001 in blood as well. A model of 13 V-J pairs discriminated ophthalmopathy from stable hyperthyroidism.

Germline CDR1 is KGHDR and CDR2 is SFDVKD. Trimming pared 4 bases from V and 7 bases from J, leaving 15 bases between. This CDR3 comprises 15 residues. As for this clonotype: Its target is not known.

From RNA transcripts, TCR beta CDR3 regions were amplified. HTBI primers were the set used in a first-round RT-PCR of the TCR CDR3. TCRdb recomputed calls from the multiplex PCR reads with MiXCR, one row per CDR3 protein. Of about 420,000 distinct CDR3 sequences in the sample, 15% to 19% are singletons; the top ten hold roughly 15%. Any patient presenting with uncontrolled infection, other autoimmune disease, pregnancy or lactation was left out. This clonotype was obtained from a woman in her late teens or twenties with Graves' hyperthyroidism. V and J are TRBV24-1 and TRBJ1-4; D gene uncertain. Sequencing was carried out using blood. The CDR3 loop reads CATSEAGRDPEKLFF. The CDR3 nucleotides read TGTGCCACCAGTGAAGCCGGGAGGGATCCTGAAAAACTGTTTTTT.